This T cell receptor beta chain was recovered during a study of blood T cell repertoires in COVID-19. Study-wide context: In each case, the material was cDNA or gDNA derived from T cells, B-cell-depleted T cells, or PBMCs.

This clone was seen a handful of times. Only in-frame clones appear in the TCRdb table, and some are missing; sequencing was by immunoSEQ multiplex PCR. Of about 440,000 clones listed, 90% were seen once; the top ten hold under 0.7%. The receptor was isolated from a man younger than 35 who had recovered from COVID-19. The specimen was PBMCs or T cells enriched from blood (not recorded which).

The CDR3 region has the DNA TGTGCCAGCAGCCCCGGGACTAGCGACGTGGAGACCCAGTACTTC. It specifies CASSPGTSDVETQYF. The V call is TRBV9, the J call TRBJ2-5; 10 bases align to TRBD2. Germline V gene data show CDR1 as SGDLS and CDR2 as YYNGEE. V lost 4 bases to trimming and J lost 5 bases; unmatched junction nucleotides: 8. The CDR3 contains 15 residues.